The T cell receptor (beta chain) under discussion was sequenced for a study of blood T cells in healthy people across ages. It was with a sample-barcoded 5' primer and a J-beta primer mix that a second PCR of about 6 to 12 cycles was run. TCRdb reprocessed the 5' RACE reads with MiXCR, giving one entry per CDR3 protein. Among approximately 350,000 distinct CDR3 sequences listed, over 45% were seen once. This clonotype was counted a few times. Specimen: blood. This sequence was found in a man between 60 and 70 years old in good health.

CDR3 in DNA: TGTGCTAGTGCCCCCTCGGGAGCCGCGTCCAATGAGCAGTTCTTC. It yields the protein CASAPSGAASNEQFF. The chain carries TRBV12-5 and TRBJ2-1; perhaps TRBD2 as D (6 bases). V was trimmed by 7 bases and J by 6 bases, leaving 19 bases between them. The CDR3 totals 15 residues. Germline loops: CDR1 LGHNT, CDR2 FRNRAP.